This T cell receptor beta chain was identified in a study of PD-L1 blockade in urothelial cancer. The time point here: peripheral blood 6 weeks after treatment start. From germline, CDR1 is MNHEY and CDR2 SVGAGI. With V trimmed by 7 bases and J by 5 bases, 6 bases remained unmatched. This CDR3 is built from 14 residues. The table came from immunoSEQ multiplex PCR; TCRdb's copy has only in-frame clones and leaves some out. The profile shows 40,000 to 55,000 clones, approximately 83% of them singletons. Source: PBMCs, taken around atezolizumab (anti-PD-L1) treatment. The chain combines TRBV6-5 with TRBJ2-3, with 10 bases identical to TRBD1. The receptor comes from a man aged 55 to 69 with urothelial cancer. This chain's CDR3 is CASNRDRGLDTQYF. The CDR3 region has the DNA TGTGCCAGCAATAGGGACAGGGGATTAGATACGCAGTATTTT.